Shown below are 23 T cell receptor beta chains from a single sample sequenced in a study of blood T cell repertoires in COVID-19. Method: immunoSEQ multiplex PCR; TCRdb's copy keeps in-frame clones and lacks some. The sample includes roughly 120,000 clones, approximately 80% seen only once; the top ten take 10% to 15%. Sequencing input: peripheral blood. All receptors come from a woman aged 60-70 years with acute or convalescent COVID-19.

This chain joins TRBV27 and TRBJ1-2, with 7 bases that match TRBD1. The ends lost 5 bases at V and 8 bases at J; junction bases unmatched: 8. Germline CDR1 and CDR2: MNHEY and SMNVEV (reference sequence). The CDR3 spans 13 residues. The CDR3 nucleotides read TGTGCCAGCAGTCCCGGACAGGTTAAAGGCTACACCTTC. Its translation is CASSPGQVKGYTF.

The chain uses TRBV19 and TRBJ1-5; 10 nucleotides agree with TRBD1. This CDR3 comprises 16 residues. CDR1 and CDR2 (germline): LNHDA, SQIVND (reference sequence). V lost 1 base and J lost 5; bases outside the gene matches: 5. Here the CDR3 DNA reads TGTGCCAGTAGTATAGGGGGACAGGGGTTGGATCAGCCCCAGCATTTT. This translates into CASSIGGQGLDQPQHF.

The CDR3 DNA reads as TGTGCCAGCAGTGACGGAGAGATCACAGATACGCAGTATTTT. Translation: CASSDGEITDTQYF. The chain carries TRBV25-1 and TRBJ2-3; D gene unclear. Germline assignment: CDR1 MGHDK and CDR2 SYGVNS. CDR3 length equals 14 residues. Trimming shortened V by 3 bases and J by 2 bases, and 9 bases separated the two germline ends. The entire variable domain, with the rest obtained from reference TRBV25-1 and TRBJ2-3, is as follows: EADIYQTPRYLVIGTGKKITLECSQTMGHDKMYWYQQDPGMELHLIHYSYGVNSTEKGDLSSESTVSRIRTEHFPLTLESARPSHTSQYLCASSDGEITDTQYFGPGTRLTVL.

J is TRBJ2-2 and V is TRBV6-2 or TRBV6-3, with 12 bases matching TRBD1. The junction had 16 bases not matched to a gene; V was cut back by 2 bases and J by 6 bases. The germline CDR1 and CDR2 sequences are MNHEY and SVGEGT. CDR3 length equals 20 residues. CDR3 amino acids: CASSYPKFLLGQGASGELFF. CDR3 in DNA: TGTGCCAGCAGTTACCCGAAATTTCTATTGGGACAGGGGGCCTCCGGGGAGCTGTTTTTT.

The chain uses TRBV29-1 and TRBJ1-2, with TRBD1 identical over 7 bases. Germline V gene data show CDR1 as SQVTM and CDR2 as ANQGSEA. The V and J ends lost 4 bases and 5 bases, in that order; junction bases with no gene match: 10. This CDR3 has 14 residues. CDR3 loop: CSVVPRDRGYGYTF. The DNA for the CDR3 is TGCAGCGTTGTCCCCCGGGACAGAGGGTATGGCTACACCTTC.

V gene TRBV7-9 combines with J gene TRBJ1-5; TRBD1 matches 8 bases. The V gene's germline CDR1 is SEHNR and CDR2 FQNEAQ (reference sequence). There are 14 residues in the CDR3. V was pared by 4 bases and J by 7 bases, with 6 bases of the junction left unmatched. CDR3 DNA sequence: TGTGCCAGCAGCTCAATGACAGGGGAGCAGCCCCAGCATTTT. Translation gives CASSSMTGEQPQHF.

The chain uses TRBV19 and TRBJ1-5, with D possibly TRBD1 on 6 matching bases. CDR1 and CDR2 (germline): LNHDA, SQIVND (reference sequence). V shed 3 bases and J shed 1 base, with 22 bases lying between them. The length of the CDR3 is 19 residues. CDR3 protein: CASSMRGQGISISNQPQHF. The CDR3 nucleotides read TGTGCCAGTAGTATGCGAGGGCAGGGGATTTCTATAAGCAATCAGCCCCAGCATTTT. Together with reference TRBV19 and TRBJ1-5, the CDR3 gives the full variable domain: DGGITQSPKYLFRKEGQNVTLSCEQNLNHDAMYWYRQDPGQGLRLIYYSQIVNDFQKGDIAEGYSVSREKKESFPLTVTSAQKNPTAFYLCASSMRGQGISISNQPQHFGDGTRLSIL.

V is TRBV11-2 and J is TRBJ1-4, with D unclear. The CDR3 is 14 amino acids. V was cut by 3 bases and J by 8 bases, with 13 bases left in between. CDR1 and CDR2 from the germline V gene are SGHAT and FQNNGV. The CDR3 DNA is TGTGCCAGCAGCTTCCGGGAAGGAGGGGAAAAACTGTTTTTT. Translated: CASSFREGGEKLFF.

This chain uses TRBV18 with TRBJ1-1; possibly TRBD1 for D (6 bases). The CDR3 length is 14 residues. In germline, CDR1 is KGHSH, CDR2 LQKENI. V gave up 3 bases and J gave up 1 base, with 9 bases separating them. Written as DNA, the CDR3 is TGTGCCAGCTCACCGGAGACAGGGAACACTGAAGCTTTCTTT. The encoded protein is CASSPETGNTEAFF.

This clone has only a few counts. The chain has TRBV6-6 and TRBJ1-1, with D possibly matching TRBD1 (6 bases). CDR1 and CDR2 (germline): MNHNY, SVGAGI (reference sequence). Trimming shortened V by 4 bases and J by 7 bases, and 22 bases separated the two germline ends. The CDR3 covers 16 residues. The DNA for the CDR3 is TGTGCCAGCAGTTCTTCTCCAGGGGATCCAGGGATTGAAGCTTTCTTT. As protein: CASSSSPGDPGIEAFF.

CDR3 loop: CASSLDRVGDNEKLFF. The CDR3, as DNA: TGCGCCAGCAGCTTGGACAGAGTTGGTGATAATGAAAAACTGTTTTTT. The chain uses TRBV5-1 and TRBJ1-4; no reliable D call. Between the trimmed V and J ends, which lost 0 bases and 4 bases, there was a span of 13 bases. The germline gives CDR1 SGHRS, CDR2 YFSETQ. This CDR3 has 16 residues.

CDR3 sequence (DNA): TGTGCCAGCAGCCAAGACATATCGGGACTCTTACTAGCTAACTATGGCTACACCTTC. Translation gives CASSQDISGLLLANYGYTF. The chain recombines TRBV3-1 (or the pseudogene TRBV3-2) with TRBJ1-2; tentative D call: TRBD1 (5 bases). Germline loops: CDR1 LGHDT, CDR2 YNNKEL (reference sequence). The ends were cut back, 0 bases at V and 0 bases at J, with 20 bases in the middle. The length of the CDR3 is 19 residues.

CDR3 in amino acids: CASSLAGVNEKLFF. In DNA form, the CDR3 reads TGCGCCAGCAGCCTGGCGGGGGTGAATGAAAAACTGTTTTTT. The gene calls are TRBV5-1 and TRBJ1-4; D might be TRBD1 (5 bases). This CDR3 region has 14 residues. Germline values: CDR1 SGHRS, CDR2 YFSETQ. Trimming stripped 4 bases from V and 5 bases from J, with 12 bases between.

The chain has TRBV4-2 and TRBJ2-1; tentative D call: TRBD2 (6 bases). This CDR3 has 17 amino acids. CDR1 and CDR2 from the germline V gene are LGHNA and YNFKEQ. V lost 0 bases and J 2 bases, leaving 14 bases between the germline ends. The DNA of the CDR3 is TGTGCCAGCAGCCAAGATCGGGTTGGGGGGACCTACAATGAGCAGTTCTTC. This codes for CASSQDRVGGTYNEQFF.

This clone came up a few times. The gene calls are TRBV9 and TRBJ2-1; a possible D gene is TRBD1 (6 bases). The ends were cut back, 2 bases at V and 6 bases at J, with 9 bases in the middle. The CDR3 contains 13 residues. Per the germline V gene, CDR1 is SGDLS and CDR2 is YYNGEE. In DNA form, the CDR3 reads TGTGCCAGCAGCGTTTCAGGGGCCAATGAGCAGTTCTTC. Its translation is CASSVSGANEQFF.

This rearrangement joins TRBV6-6 to TRBJ1-2, with 9 bases fitting TRBD1. The CDR3 has 14 residues. V gave up 6 bases and J gave up 2 bases; unmatched junction bases: 4. From germline, CDR1 is MNHNY and CDR2 SVGAGI (reference sequence). The CDR3 region has the DNA TGTGCCAGCAGGGATGGACAGGGGAACTATGGCTACACCTTC. Translation gives CASRDGQGNYGYTF.

The genes are TRBV11-2 and TRBJ2-3; 9 bases map to TRBD2. The CDR3 sequence is 14 residues long. Germline CDR1 is SGHAT and CDR2 is FQNNGV. Unmatched junction bases numbered 4, after V lost 3 bases and J lost 6 bases. The CDR3 protein is CASSFRTSADTQYF. CDR3 coding DNA: TGTGCCAGCAGCTTCAGGACTAGCGCGGATACGCAGTATTTT. The full variable domain, with the rest looked up from reference TRBV11-2 and TRBJ2-3, is EAGVAQSPRYKIIEKRQSVAFWCNPISGHATLYWYQQILGQGPKLLIQFQNNGVVDDSQLPKDRFSAERLKGVDSTLKIQPAKLEDSAVYLCASSFRTSADTQYFGPGTRLTVL.

This chain connects TRBV18 to TRBJ1-6; TRBD1 might be the D (5 bases). Looked up from germline, CDR1 is KGHSH and CDR2 is LQKENI. The germline V and J ends were trimmed by 2 bases and 8 bases, with 13 bases remaining between them. CDR3 length: 15 amino acids. In nucleotides, the CDR3 is TGTGCCAGCTCACCAAATGACAGTTCCTATTCACCCCTCCACTTT. It is translated as CASSPNDSSYSPLHF.

The rearrangement uses TRBV19 and TRBJ1-5; perhaps TRBD1 as D (6 bases). The CDR3 contains 17 residues. Trimming took 0 bases from V and 5 from J, leaving 17 bases between them. Germline V gene data show CDR1 as LNHDA and CDR2 as SQIVND (reference sequence). This CDR3 reads CASSIDYTGFFDQPQHF. CDR3 nucleotide sequence: TGTGCCAGTAGTATAGATTACACAGGGTTTTTCGATCAGCCCCAGCATTTT.

The V and J genes are TRBV19 and TRBJ1-2; D possibly corresponds to TRBD1 (6 bases). Germline CDR1 is LNHDA and CDR2 is SQIVND (reference sequence). Trimming left V 6 bases short and J 2 bases short, with 13 bases between. The CDR3 loop spans 14 amino acids. CDR3 amino acids: CASSRGIINYGYTF. The CDR3 nucleotides read TGTGCCAGTAGCAGGGGTATAATAAACTATGGCTACACCTTC.

V usage is TRBV24-1 and J usage is TRBJ1-4, with D unresolved. The V gene's germline CDR1 is KGHDR and CDR2 SFDVKD. This CDR3 spans 13 amino acids. Trimming removed 4 bases from V and 5 bases from J, with 7 bases in between. CDR3 nucleotide sequence: TGTGCCACCAGTGACCCCGGGAATGAAAAACTGTTTTTT. This sequence encodes CATSDPGNEKLFF.

The rearrangement links TRBV24-1 to TRBJ1-2, with D hard to call. Germline V gives CDR1 KGHDR, CDR2 SFDVKD. Between the trimmed V and J ends, which lost 1 base and 5 bases, there was a span of 10 bases. This CDR3 region has 14 residues. The CDR3 loop reads CATSDFRSGYGYTF. The CDR3 DNA sequence: TGTGCCACCAGTGATTTTCGATCGGGATATGGCTACACCTTC.

V usage is TRBV18 and J usage is TRBJ2-7; the D is unclear. The CDR3 consists of 14 residues. The germline CDR1 and CDR2 sequences are KGHSH and LQKENI. V shed 2 bases and J shed 3 bases, with 11 bases lying between them. The CDR3 loop is CASSPEHRDYEQYV. The CDR3 DNA reads TGTGCCAGCTCACCAGAGCACAGAGACTACGAGCAGTACGTC.